This TCR beta chain was retrieved from a study of T cells in women clearing cervical HPV infection. Overall study: HLA type stays a possible confounder, typing being limited. Study-level findings and limits: Repertoire richness, not evenness, was significantly elevated in CIN3+ cases versus controls.

Using immunoSEQ multiplex PCR, the repertoire was profiled, and TCRdb retains in-frame clones only, with some absent. This sample lists about 20,000 clones; its ten largest clones have 3.2%. The CDR3 loop spans 11 amino acids. V lost 5 bases, J lost 7 bases, and 8 bases lay in between. Germline V gene lookup returns CDR1 SEHNR and CDR2 FQNEAQ (reference sequence). As regards this clone: Its antigen remains unknown. Read data end 3 residues before the CDR3 end; the end is taken from the germline J gene.

The sequence derives from a woman aged 18 to 75 with a cervical HPV16 infection that either progressed to CIN3+ or cleared (not recorded which). Sample: blood buffy coat. V and J are TRBV7-9 and TRBJ1-1; a possible D gene is TRBD1 (5 bases). CDR3 protein: CASSRGGEAFF. CDR3 DNA (partial): TGTGCCAGCAGCCGCGGGGGTGAA.